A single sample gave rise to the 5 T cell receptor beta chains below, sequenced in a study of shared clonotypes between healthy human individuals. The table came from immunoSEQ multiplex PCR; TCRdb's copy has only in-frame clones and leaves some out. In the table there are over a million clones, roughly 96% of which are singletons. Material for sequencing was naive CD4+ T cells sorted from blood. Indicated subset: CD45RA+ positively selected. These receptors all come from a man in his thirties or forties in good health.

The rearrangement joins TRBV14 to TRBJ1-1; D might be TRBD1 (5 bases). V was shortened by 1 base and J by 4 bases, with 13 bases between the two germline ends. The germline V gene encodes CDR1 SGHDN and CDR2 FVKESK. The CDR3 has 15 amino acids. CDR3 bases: TGTGCCAGCAGCCAAGGGGGCGGGCGAAGCACTGAAGCTTTCTTT. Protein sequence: CASSQGGGRSTEAFF. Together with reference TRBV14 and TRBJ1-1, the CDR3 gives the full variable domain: EAGVTQFPSHSVIEKGQTVTLRCDPISGHDNLYWYRRVMGKEIKFLLHFVKESKQDESGMPNNRFLAERTGGTYSTLKVQPAELEDSGVYFCASSQGGGRSTEAFFGQGTRLTVV.

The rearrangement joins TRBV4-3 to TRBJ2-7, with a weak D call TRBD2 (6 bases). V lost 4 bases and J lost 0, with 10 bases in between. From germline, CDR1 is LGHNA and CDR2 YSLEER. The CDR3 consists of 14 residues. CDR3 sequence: CASSRSGSSYEQYF. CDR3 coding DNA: TGCGCCAGCAGCCGTAGCGGCAGCTCCTACGAGCAGTACTTC.

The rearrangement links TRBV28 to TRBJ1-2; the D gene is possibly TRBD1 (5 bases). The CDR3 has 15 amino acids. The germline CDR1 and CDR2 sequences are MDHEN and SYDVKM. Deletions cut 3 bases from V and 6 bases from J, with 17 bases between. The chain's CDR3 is CASSLNPGPSDGYTF. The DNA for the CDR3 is TGTGCCAGCAGTTTGAATCCGGGACCATCGGATGGCTACACCTTC.

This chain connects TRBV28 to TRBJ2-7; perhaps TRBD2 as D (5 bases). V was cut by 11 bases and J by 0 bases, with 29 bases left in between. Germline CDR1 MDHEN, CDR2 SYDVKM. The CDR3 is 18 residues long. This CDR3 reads CAPCSAQPTKRYSYEQYF. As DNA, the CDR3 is TGTGCCCCCTGTTCCGCACAACCGACTAAGCGGTACTCCTACGAGCAGTACTTC.

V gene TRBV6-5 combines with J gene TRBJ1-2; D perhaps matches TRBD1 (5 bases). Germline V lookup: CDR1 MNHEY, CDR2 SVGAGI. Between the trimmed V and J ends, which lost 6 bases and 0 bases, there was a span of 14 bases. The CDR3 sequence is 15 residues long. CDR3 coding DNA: TGTGCCAGCAGCTCCCCGGCAGGGACTAACTATGGCTACACCTTC. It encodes CASSSPAGTNYGYTF.